These T cell receptor beta chains were read from a single sample in a study of vaccination effects on CD4 cells after COVID-19. Antigens for these TCRs are unknown. TCRdb's table, derived via immunoSEQ multiplex PCR, lists solely in-frame clones and lacks some. Of 55,000 to 80,000 clones in the sample, approximately 79% were seen once. The sample here was CD4+ T cells from PBMCs cultured with HCoV-OC43 spike peptides, taken before COVID-19 vaccination. The source is a human donor who received a COVID-19 vaccine. Each CDR3 is given with its conserved first and last residue. The order of the fields is clone size, V gene, J gene, D gene, CDR3 DNA, CDR3 protein. D genes are given only for firm matches. The listing skips clone size in some rows; elsewhere it reads once, few, many or a size class.

abundance: .; v_gene: TRBV5-1; j_gene: TRBJ2-3; d_gene: TRBD1; CDR3nt: TGCGCCAGCAGCTCCGGGACAGGGTGGGGTAGCACAGATACGCAGTATTTT; CDR3aa: CASSSGTGWGSTDTQYF
abundance: .; v_gene: TRBV6-2/TRBV6-3; j_gene: TRBJ2-3; d_gene: TRBD2; CDR3nt: TGTGCCAGCAGTAGAGAGCGGGGATACACAGATACGCAGTATTTT; CDR3aa: CASSRERGYTDTQYF
abundance: .; v_gene: TRBV2; j_gene: TRBJ2-1; d_gene: TRBD1; CDR3nt: TGTGCCGGACTCCGGGACAGGGGGTATGGTGAGCAGTTCTTC; CDR3aa: CAGLRDRGYGEQFF
abundance: few; v_gene: TRBV19; j_gene: TRBJ2-2; d_gene: TRBD1; CDR3nt: TGTGCCAGTAGTATAGACAGGGGGTTTGACACCGGGGAGCTGTTTTTT; CDR3aa: CASSIDRGFDTGELFF
abundance: .; v_gene: TRBV6-5; j_gene: TRBJ2-6; d_gene: .; CDR3nt: TGTGCCAGCAGGGGGGGGGCTACCAACGTCCTGACTTTC; CDR3aa: CASRGGATNVLTF
abundance: .; v_gene: TRBV20-1; j_gene: TRBJ2-3; d_gene: TRBD1; CDR3nt: TGCAGTGCTAGTAGACAGGGTTTCACAGATACGCAGTATTTT; CDR3aa: CSASRQGFTDTQYF
abundance: .; v_gene: TRBV9; j_gene: TRBJ1-3; d_gene: .; CDR3nt: TGTGCCAGCAGCGTATGGAGGGCCTCTGGAAACACCATATATTTT; CDR3aa: CASSVWRASGNTIYF
abundance: .; v_gene: TRBV7-2; j_gene: TRBJ2-6; d_gene: TRBD1; CDR3nt: TGTGCCAGCAGCCGCTCGGGACAGGGTACTTCTGGGGCCAACGTCCTGACTTTC; CDR3aa: CASSRSGQGTSGANVLTF
abundance: once; v_gene: TRBV30; j_gene: TRBJ2-5; d_gene: TRBD1; CDR3nt: TGTGCCTGGAGTGGGGTGGCCGGACAGGATAGTTGGACCCAGTACTTC; CDR3aa: CAWSGVAGQDSWTQYF
abundance: .; v_gene: TRBV19; j_gene: TRBJ2-2; d_gene: .; CDR3nt: TGTGCCAGTAGTACCTCGGGGAGAATCACCGGGGAGCTGTTTTTT; CDR3aa: CASSTSGRITGELFF
abundance: .; v_gene: TRBV5-1; j_gene: TRBJ2-3; d_gene: .; CDR3nt: TGCGCCAGCAGCCTGGACGGGACCACAGATACGCAGTATTTT; CDR3aa: CASSLDGTTDTQYF
abundance: .; v_gene: TRBV27; j_gene: TRBJ1-5; d_gene: TRBD1; CDR3nt: TGTGCCAGCAGTCCCAGGGCAGGGGGATATCAGCCCCAGCATTTT; CDR3aa: CASSPRAGGYQPQHF
abundance: .; v_gene: TRBV9; j_gene: TRBJ2-2; d_gene: .; CDR3nt: TGTGCCAGCAGCCCTTGGGCCACCGGGGAGCTGTTTTTT; CDR3aa: CASSPWATGELFF
abundance: .; v_gene: TRBV12-5; j_gene: TRBJ2-5; d_gene: .; CDR3nt: TGTGCTAGTGGTTTGGTAGAAGAGACCCAGTACTTC; CDR3aa: CASGLVEETQYF
abundance: .; v_gene: TRBV19; j_gene: TRBJ1-2; d_gene: TRBD1; CDR3nt: TGTGCCAGTAGGGCCCGGGACAGGGGATGGTATGGCTACACCTTC; CDR3aa: CASRARDRGWYGYTF
abundance: .; v_gene: TRBV7-8; j_gene: TRBJ2-3; d_gene: .; CDR3nt: TGTGCCAGCAGCTTGATCAATGAGGCAGATACGCAGTATTTT; CDR3aa: CASSLINEADTQYF
abundance: few; v_gene: TRBV20-1; j_gene: TRBJ2-2; d_gene: .; CDR3nt: TGCAGTGCTAGAGAGGCCGGGGAGCTGTTTTTT; CDR3aa: CSAREAGELFF
abundance: .; v_gene: TRBV2; j_gene: TRBJ1-5; d_gene: .; CDR3nt: TGTGCCAGCAGTGAAGCGGGTCAGCCCCAGCATTTT; CDR3aa: CASSEAGQPQHF
abundance: .; v_gene: TRBV3-1/TRBV3-2; j_gene: TRBJ2-4; d_gene: .; CDR3nt: TGTGCCAGCAGCCAAGGGTCTAGAGGGGACATTCAGTACTTC; CDR3aa: CASSQGSRGDIQYF
abundance: .; v_gene: TRBV7-2; j_gene: TRBJ2-1; d_gene: TRBD1; CDR3nt: TGTGCCAGCAGCTTCAACCCGGGACAGGGTGAGGTTGAGCAGTTCTTC; CDR3aa: CASSFNPGQGEVEQFF
abundance: once; v_gene: TRBV28; j_gene: TRBJ1-5; d_gene: TRBD1; CDR3nt: TGTGCCAGCAGTCGGGACAGCCTACTTTATAGCAATCAGCCCCAGCATTTT; CDR3aa: CASSRDSLLYSNQPQHF
abundance: .; v_gene: TRBV5-1; j_gene: TRBJ2-1; d_gene: .; CDR3nt: TGCGCCAGCAGCTTGGGGATACGGGCCTACAATGAGCAGTTCTTC; CDR3aa: CASSLGIRAYNEQFF
abundance: .; v_gene: TRBV18; j_gene: TRBJ2-3; d_gene: TRBD1; CDR3nt: TGTGCCAGCTCACCAGGACAGGTTGGCACAGATACGCAGTATTTT; CDR3aa: CASSPGQVGTDTQYF
abundance: .; v_gene: TRBV19; j_gene: TRBJ1-4; d_gene: .; CDR3nt: TGTGCCAGTAGTCCCCGGGACGCTGCAACTAATGAAAAACTGTTTTTT; CDR3aa: CASSPRDAATNEKLFF
abundance: .; v_gene: TRBV18; j_gene: TRBJ2-1; d_gene: TRBD1; CDR3nt: TGTGCCAGCTCACCACAGGGACAGTTCTACAATGAGCAGTTCTTC; CDR3aa: CASSPQGQFYNEQFF
abundance: once; v_gene: TRBV7-2; j_gene: TRBJ2-1; d_gene: TRBD1; CDR3nt: TGTGCCAGCAGCTCAGGGGGAGCCTACTACAATGAGCAGTTCTTC; CDR3aa: CASSSGGAYYNEQFF
abundance: .; v_gene: TRBV7-9; j_gene: TRBJ1-6; d_gene: TRBD1; CDR3nt: TGTGCCAGCAGCTCCGAGACAGGGACTAATTCACCCCTCCACTTT; CDR3aa: CASSSETGTNSPLHF
abundance: .; v_gene: TRBV10-1; j_gene: TRBJ2-1; d_gene: TRBD2; CDR3nt: TGCGCCAGCAGTGAGTTTCCAGCGGGGGGATCTGAGCAGTTCTTC; CDR3aa: CASSEFPAGGSEQFF